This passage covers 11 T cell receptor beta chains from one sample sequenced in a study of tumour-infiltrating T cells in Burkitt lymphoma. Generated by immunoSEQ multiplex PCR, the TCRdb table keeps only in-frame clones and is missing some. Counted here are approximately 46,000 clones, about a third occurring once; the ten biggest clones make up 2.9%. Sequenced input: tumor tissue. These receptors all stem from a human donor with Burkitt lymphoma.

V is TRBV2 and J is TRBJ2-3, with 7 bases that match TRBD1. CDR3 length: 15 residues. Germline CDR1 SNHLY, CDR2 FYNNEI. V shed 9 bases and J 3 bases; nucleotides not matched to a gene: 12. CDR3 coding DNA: TGTGCCAGAAGCACAGGGGAAATCCGGACAGATACGCAGTATTTT. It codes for CARSTGEIRTDTQYF.

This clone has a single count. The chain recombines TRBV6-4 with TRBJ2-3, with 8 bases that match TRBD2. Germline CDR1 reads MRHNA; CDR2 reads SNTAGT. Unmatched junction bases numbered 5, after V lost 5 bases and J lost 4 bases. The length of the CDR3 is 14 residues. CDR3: CASSSAGGSDTQYF. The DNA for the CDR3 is TGTGCCAGCAGTAGCGCGGGGGGCTCAGATACGCAGTATTTT.

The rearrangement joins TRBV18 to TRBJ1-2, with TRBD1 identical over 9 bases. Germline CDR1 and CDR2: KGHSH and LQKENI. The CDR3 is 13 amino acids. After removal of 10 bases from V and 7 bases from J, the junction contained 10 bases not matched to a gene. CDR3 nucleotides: TGTGCCACTGGGTCCGGGACAGGGTTTGGCTACACCTTC. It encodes CATGSGTGFGYTF.

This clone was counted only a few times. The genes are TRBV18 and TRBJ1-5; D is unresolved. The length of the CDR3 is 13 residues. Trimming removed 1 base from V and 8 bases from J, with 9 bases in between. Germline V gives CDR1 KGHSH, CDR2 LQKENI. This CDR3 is CASSPRVGEPQHF. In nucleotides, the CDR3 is TGTGCCAGCTCACCACGGGTGGGTGAGCCCCAGCATTTT.

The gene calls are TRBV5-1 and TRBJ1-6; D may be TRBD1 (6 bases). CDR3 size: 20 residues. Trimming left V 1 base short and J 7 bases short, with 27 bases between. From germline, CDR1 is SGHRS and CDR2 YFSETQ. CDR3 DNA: TGCGCCAGCAGCTTGTACTGGGGGCGCAAGGACCCACAGCTCAATTCACCCCTCCACTTT. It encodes CASSLYWGRKDPQLNSPLHF.

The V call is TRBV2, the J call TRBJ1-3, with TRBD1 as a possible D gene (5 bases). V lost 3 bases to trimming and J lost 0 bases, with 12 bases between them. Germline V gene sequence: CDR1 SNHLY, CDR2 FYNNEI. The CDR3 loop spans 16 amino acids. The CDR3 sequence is CASSEVGQASGNTIYF. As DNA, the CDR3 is TGTGCCAGCAGTGAGGTAGGACAAGCCTCTGGAAACACCATATATTTT. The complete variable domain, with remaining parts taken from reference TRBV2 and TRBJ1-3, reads EPEVTQTPSHQVTQMGQEVILRCVPISNHLYFYWYRQILGQKVEFLVSFYNNEISEKSEIFDDQFSVERPDGSNFTLKIRSTKLEDSAMYFCASSEVGQASGNTIYFGEGSWLTVV.

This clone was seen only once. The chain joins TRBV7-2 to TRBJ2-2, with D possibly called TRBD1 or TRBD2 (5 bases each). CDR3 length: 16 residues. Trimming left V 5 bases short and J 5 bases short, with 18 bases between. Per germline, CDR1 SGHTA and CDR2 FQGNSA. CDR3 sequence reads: CASSRPGTTGTGELFF. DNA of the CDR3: TGTGCCAGCAGCCGCCCGGGGACCACGGGAACCGGGGAGCTGTTTTTT. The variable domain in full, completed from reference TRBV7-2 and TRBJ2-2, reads GAGVSQSPSNKVTEKGKDVELRCDPISGHTALYWYRQSLGQGLEFLIYFQGNSAPDKSGLPSDRFSAERTGGSVSTLTIQRTQQEDSAVYLCASSRPGTTGTGELFFGEGSRLTVL.

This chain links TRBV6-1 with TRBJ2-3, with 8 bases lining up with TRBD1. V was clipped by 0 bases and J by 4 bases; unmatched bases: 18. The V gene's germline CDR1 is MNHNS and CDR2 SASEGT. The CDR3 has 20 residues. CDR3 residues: CASSEAVRGRLGSRADTQYF. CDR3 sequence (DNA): TGTGCCAGCAGTGAAGCCGTCAGGGGGCGCTTAGGGTCCCGCGCAGATACGCAGTATTTT.

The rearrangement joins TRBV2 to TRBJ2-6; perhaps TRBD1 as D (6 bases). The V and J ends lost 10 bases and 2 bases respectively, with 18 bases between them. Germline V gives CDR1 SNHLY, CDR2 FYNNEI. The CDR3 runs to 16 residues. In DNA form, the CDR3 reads TGTGCCACCAGGGACAAGTGGGACGCTGGGGCCAACGTCCTGACTTTC. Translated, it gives CATRDKWDAGANVLTF.

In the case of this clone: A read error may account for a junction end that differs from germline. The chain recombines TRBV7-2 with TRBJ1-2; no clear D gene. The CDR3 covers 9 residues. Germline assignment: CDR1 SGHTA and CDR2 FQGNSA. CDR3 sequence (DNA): TGTGCCAGCAGCTTAACGTCTATCTTC. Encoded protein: CASSLTSIF.

The CDR3 loop is CASNMGGYNQPQHF. The DNA of the CDR3 is TGTGCCAGTAACATGGGGGGATATAATCAGCCCCAGCATTTT. The chain joins TRBV19 to TRBJ1-5; D is possibly TRBD1 (5 bases). Deletions cut 7 bases from V and 4 bases from J, with 14 bases between. Germline-derived CDR1 and CDR2 are LNHDA and SQIVND (reference sequence). The CDR3 contains 14 residues.